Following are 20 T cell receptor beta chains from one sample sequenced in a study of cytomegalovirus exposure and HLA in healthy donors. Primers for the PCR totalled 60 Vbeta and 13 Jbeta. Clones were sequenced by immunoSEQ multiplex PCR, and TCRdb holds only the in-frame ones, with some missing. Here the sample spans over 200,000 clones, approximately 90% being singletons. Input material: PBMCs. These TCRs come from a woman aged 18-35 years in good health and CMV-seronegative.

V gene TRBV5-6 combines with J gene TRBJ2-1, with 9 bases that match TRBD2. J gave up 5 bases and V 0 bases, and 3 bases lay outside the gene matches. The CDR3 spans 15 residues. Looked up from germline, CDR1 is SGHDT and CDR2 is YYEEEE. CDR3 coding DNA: TGTGCCAGCAGCTTGGTGGGACTAGCAGACAATGAGCAGTTCTTC. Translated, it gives CASSLVGLADNEQFF.

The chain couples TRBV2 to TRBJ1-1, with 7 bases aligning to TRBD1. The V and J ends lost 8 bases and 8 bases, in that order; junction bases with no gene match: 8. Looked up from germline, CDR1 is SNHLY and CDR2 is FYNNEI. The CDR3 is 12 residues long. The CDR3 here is CASGGRGQEAFF. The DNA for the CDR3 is TGTGCCAGCGGGGGCCGGGGACAGGAAGCTTTCTTT.

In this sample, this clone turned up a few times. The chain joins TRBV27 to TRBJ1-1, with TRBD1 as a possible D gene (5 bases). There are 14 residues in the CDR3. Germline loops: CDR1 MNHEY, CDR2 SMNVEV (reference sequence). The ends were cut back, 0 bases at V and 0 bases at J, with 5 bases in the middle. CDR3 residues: CASSLSRVNTEAFF. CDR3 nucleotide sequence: TGTGCCAGCAGTTTATCCAGGGTGAACACTGAAGCTTTCTTT.

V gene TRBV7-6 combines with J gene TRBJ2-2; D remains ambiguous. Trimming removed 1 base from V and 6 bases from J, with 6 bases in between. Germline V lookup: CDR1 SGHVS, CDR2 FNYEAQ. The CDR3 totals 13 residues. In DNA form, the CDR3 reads TGTGCCAGCAGCTTAGTAGTATCCGGGGAGCTGTTTTTT. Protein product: CASSLVVSGELFF.

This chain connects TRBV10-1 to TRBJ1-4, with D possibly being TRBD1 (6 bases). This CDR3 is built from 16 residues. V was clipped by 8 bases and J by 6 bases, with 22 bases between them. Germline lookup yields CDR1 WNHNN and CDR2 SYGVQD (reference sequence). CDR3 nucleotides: TGCGCCAGCTGCAAAGACTCGGACAGTCAGGATGAAAAACTGTTTTTT. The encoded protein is CASCKDSDSQDEKLFF.

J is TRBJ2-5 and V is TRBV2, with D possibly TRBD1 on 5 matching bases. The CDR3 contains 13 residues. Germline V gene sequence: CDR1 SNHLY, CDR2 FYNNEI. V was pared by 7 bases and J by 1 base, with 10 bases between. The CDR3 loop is CASILGAQETQYF. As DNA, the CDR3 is TGTGCCAGCATTCTTGGGGCCCAAGAGACCCAGTACTTC. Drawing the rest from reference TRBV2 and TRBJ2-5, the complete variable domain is EPEVTQTPSHQVTQMGQEVILRCVPISNHLYFYWYRQILGQKVEFLVSFYNNEISEKSEIFDDQFSVERPDGSNFTLKIRSTKLEDSAMYFCASILGAQETQYFGPGTRLLVL.

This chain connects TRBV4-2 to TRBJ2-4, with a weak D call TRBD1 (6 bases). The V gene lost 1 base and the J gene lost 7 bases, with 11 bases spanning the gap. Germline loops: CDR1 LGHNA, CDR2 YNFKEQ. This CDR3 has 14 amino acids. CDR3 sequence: CASSQGQQGNIQYF. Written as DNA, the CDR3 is TGTGCCAGCAGCCAAGGGCAGCAGGGGAACATTCAGTACTTC.

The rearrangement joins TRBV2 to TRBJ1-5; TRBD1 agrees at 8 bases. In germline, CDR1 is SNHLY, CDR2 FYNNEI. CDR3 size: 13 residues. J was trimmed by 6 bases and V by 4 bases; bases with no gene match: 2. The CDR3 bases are TGTGCCAGCAGTGTAACAGGGGGTCAGCCCCAGCATTTT. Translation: CASSVTGGQPQHF.

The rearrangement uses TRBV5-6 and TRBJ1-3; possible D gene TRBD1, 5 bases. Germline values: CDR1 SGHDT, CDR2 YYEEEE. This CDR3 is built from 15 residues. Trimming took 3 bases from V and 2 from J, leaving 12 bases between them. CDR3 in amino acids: CASSSGDTTGNTIYF. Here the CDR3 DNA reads TGTGCCAGCAGCTCGGGGGATACTACTGGAAACACCATATATTTT.

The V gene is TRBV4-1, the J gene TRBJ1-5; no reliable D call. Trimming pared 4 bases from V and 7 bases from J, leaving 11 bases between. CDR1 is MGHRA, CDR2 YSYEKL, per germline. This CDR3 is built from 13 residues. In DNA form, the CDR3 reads TGCGCCAGCAGCCCCCAGGATGGGCAGCCCCAGCATTTT. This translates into CASSPQDGQPQHF.

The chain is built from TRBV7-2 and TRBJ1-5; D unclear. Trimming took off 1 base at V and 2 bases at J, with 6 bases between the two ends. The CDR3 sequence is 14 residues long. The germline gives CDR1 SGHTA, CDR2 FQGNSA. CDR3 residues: CASSLVPRNQPQHF. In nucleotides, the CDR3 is TGTGCCAGCAGCTTAGTCCCTCGCAATCAGCCCCAGCATTTT.

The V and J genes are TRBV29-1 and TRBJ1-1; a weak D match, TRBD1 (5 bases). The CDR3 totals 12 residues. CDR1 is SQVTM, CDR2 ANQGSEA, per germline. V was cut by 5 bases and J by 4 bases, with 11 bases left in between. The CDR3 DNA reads TGCAGCGTTTTCATTCAGGGCACTGAAGCTTTCTTT. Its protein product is CSVFIQGTEAFF.

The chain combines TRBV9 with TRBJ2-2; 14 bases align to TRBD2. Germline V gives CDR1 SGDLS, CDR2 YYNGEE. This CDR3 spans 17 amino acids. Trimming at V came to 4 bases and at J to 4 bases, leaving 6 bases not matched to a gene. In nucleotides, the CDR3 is TGTGCCAGCAGCCGGACTAGCGGGGGGACCTTCACCGGGGAGCTGTTTTTT. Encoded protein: CASSRTSGGTFTGELFF.

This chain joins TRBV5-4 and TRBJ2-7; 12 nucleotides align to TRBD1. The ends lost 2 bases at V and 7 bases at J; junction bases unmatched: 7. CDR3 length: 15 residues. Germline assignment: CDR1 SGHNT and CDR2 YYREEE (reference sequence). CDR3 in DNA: TGTGCCAGCAGCTTCCCGGGACAGGGGGCGGGTGAGCAGTACTTC. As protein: CASSFPGQGAGEQYF. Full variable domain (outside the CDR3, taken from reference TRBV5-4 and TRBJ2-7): ETGVTQSPTHLIKTRGQQVTLRCSSQSGHNTVSWYQQALGQGPQFIFQYYREEENGRGNFPPRFSGLQFPNYSSELNVNALELDDSALYLCASSFPGQGAGEQYFGPGTRLTVT.

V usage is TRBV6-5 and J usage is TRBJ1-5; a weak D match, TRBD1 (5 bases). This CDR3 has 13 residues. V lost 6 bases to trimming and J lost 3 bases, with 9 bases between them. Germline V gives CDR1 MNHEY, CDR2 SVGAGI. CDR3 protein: CASRQGFNQPQHF. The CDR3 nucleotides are TGTGCCAGCAGGCAGGGTTTCAATCAGCCCCAGCATTTT.

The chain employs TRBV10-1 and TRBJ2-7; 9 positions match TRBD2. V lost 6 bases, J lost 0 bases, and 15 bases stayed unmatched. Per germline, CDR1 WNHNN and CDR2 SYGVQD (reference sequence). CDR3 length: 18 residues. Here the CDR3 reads CASSKPPFTSGSSYEQYF. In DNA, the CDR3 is TGCGCCAGCAGCAAACCCCCGTTTACTAGCGGGTCCTCCTACGAGCAGTACTTC.

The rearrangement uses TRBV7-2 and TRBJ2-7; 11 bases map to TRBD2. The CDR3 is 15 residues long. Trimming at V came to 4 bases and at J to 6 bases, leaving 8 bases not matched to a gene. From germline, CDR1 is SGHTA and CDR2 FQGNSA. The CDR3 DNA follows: TGTGCCAGCAGCTCCGTCACTAGCGGGAGTGGCGAGCAGTACTTC. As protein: CASSSVTSGSGEQYF. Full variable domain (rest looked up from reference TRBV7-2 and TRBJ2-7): GAGVSQSPSNKVTEKGKDVELRCDPISGHTALYWYRQSLGQGLEFLIYFQGNSAPDKSGLPSDRFSAERTGGSVSTLTIQRTQQEDSAVYLCASSSVTSGSGEQYFGPGTRLTVT.

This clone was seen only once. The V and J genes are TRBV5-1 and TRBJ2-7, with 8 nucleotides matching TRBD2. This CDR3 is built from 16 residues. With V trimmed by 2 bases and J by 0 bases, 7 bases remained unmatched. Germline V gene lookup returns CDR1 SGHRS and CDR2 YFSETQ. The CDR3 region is CASSFTSGLSSYEQYF. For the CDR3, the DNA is TGCGCCAGCAGCTTCACTAGCGGCCTGAGCTCCTACGAGCAGTACTTC.

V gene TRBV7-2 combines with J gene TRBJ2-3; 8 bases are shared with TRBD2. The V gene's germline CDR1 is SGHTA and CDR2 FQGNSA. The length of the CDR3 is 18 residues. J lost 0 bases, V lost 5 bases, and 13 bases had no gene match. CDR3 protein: CASSPGGGAAPSTDTQYF. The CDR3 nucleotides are TGTGCCAGCAGCCCGGGAGGGGGGGCGGCCCCTAGCACAGATACGCAGTATTTT.

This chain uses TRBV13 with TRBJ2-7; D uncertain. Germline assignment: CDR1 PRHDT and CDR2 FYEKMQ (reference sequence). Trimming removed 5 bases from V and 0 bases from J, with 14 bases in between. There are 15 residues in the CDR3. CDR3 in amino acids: CASSDLVESSYEQYF. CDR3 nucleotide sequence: TGTGCCAGCAGCGACCTAGTGGAAAGCTCCTACGAGCAGTACTTC.